This is a list of T cell receptor beta chains from one sample in a study of lymphopenia after photon versus proton radiotherapy. Sequenced by immunoSEQ multiplex PCR; TCRdb stores in-frame clones only, minus some. The profile shows tens of thousands of clones, 85% of them singletons. The sequenced sample was peripheral blood, obtained from a patient treated with photon-based radiotherapy. The receptor set was obtained from a man between 60 and 75 years old with pancreatic cancer. Each CDR3 is given with its conserved first and last residue. Each record gives: CDR3 length, V gene, J gene, clone size, CDR3 protein. For some rows the clone size is stated as once, few or many, or as a class when expanded; others skip it.

12	TRBV2	TRBJ1-4	NA	CASGRGSGKLFF
20	TRBV14	TRBJ1-2	once	CASSQHPDTLLMNLNYGYTF
13	TRBV7-3	TRBJ1-2	NA	CASSLADRDGYTF
12	TRBV30	TRBJ1-2	NA	CAWRGWSYGYTF
16	TRBV4-3	TRBJ1-4	NA	CASSQSRQGAGEKLFF
12	TRBV4-1	TRBJ2-7	NA	CASSGTGGEQYF
14	TRBV6-5	TRBJ1-1	NA	CAIRAGQNVAEAFF
14	TRBV6-5	TRBJ2-3	NA	CASMEAGRTDTQYF
14	TRBV6-5	TRBJ2-7	NA	CASSRGTGHYEQYF
13	TRBV7-9	TRBJ1-4	NA	CASSRQPAEKLFF
15	TRBV6-1	TRBJ2-2	NA	CASSELAGGPGELFF